These 15 T cell receptor beta chains were all obtained from the same sample, sequenced in a study of identical twins. TCRdb passed the 5' RACE reads through MiXCR, listing each CDR3 protein once. Among some 730,000 distinct CDR3 sequences listed, about 20% were seen once. The sample was also linked to a second study, of T cells expressing NK-cell markers.

What was sequenced was PBMCs. The receptors shown here come from a woman between 18 and 30 years old in good health.

The rearrangement links TRBV21-1 to TRBJ2-1; TRBD1 reflects the table's D call only, with no check against the DNA. TRBV21-1 constitutes a pseudogene. This CDR3 has 17 residues. CDR3 bases: TGTGCCAGCAGCAGACAGCGGGGGGGCTCGGGTTACAATGAGCAGTTCTTC. Residues: CASSRQRGGSGYNEQFF.

This chain connects TRBV20-1 to TRBJ1-4, with D possibly TRBD1 on 5 matching bases. CDR3 length: 16 amino acids. Trimming removed 4 bases at V and 7 bases at J, with 22 bases between. Germline CDR1 and CDR2: DFQATT and SNEGSKA (reference sequence). The CDR3 DNA is TGCAGTGCTATGGGTCAGGGTCGGGGCTCGGGTGAAAAACTGTTTTTT. It encodes CSAMGQGRGSGEKLFF.

This clonotype was seen more than once but under ten times. The chain recombines TRBV4-3 with TRBJ2-7; D not resolved. CDR3 length equals 14 residues. The V gene's germline CDR1 is LGHNA and CDR2 YSLEER. V was clipped by 8 bases and J by 3 bases, with 17 bases between them. The CDR3 DNA is TGCGCCAGCTCCCCAAACTCACCGATCTACGAGCAGTACTTC. Translation gives CASSPNSPIYEQYF.

A few counts support this clonotype. The rearrangement joins TRBV29-1 to TRBJ2-7; 8 nucleotides align to TRBD2. There are 14 residues in the CDR3. Unmatched junction bases numbered 14, after V lost 4 bases and J lost 9 bases. CDR1 is SQVTM, CDR2 ANQGSEA, per germline. DNA for the CDR3: TGCAGCGTTGCAAGACTAGCGAGTCGGGGAGGGCAGTACTTC. As protein: CSVARLASRGGQYF.

This clonotype appeared a few times. CDR3 sequence: CASSLSKGSGGTDTQYF. Written as DNA, the CDR3 is TGCGCCAGCAGCCTAAGTAAGGGCAGCGGGGGCACAGATACGCAGTATTTT. The chain employs TRBV4-3 and TRBJ2-3, with 7 positions matching TRBD2. V lost 4 bases and J lost 1; bases outside the gene matches: 11. The germline CDR1 and CDR2 sequences are LGHNA and YSLEER. CDR3 length: 17 residues.

The sample holds a few counts of this clonotype. V is TRBV12-5 and J is TRBJ2-5; TRBD1 is a possible D gene (5 bases). CDR1 and CDR2 from the germline V gene are LGHNT and FRNRAP. The CDR3 is made up of 12 amino acids. V lost 7 bases and J lost 1, with 7 bases in between. CDR3 sequence reads: CASEGPQETQYF. Written as DNA, the CDR3 is TGTGCTAGTGAGGGGCCCCAAGAGACCCAGTACTTC.

The CDR3 DNA reads TGTGCCATCAGTGAGGGCCGGGTTAACACAGATACGCAGTATTTT. Protein sequence: CAISEGRVNTDTQYF. The rearrangement uses TRBV10-3 and TRBJ2-3; D unresolved. This CDR3 contains 15 residues. From germline, CDR1 is ENHRY and CDR2 SYGVKD. Deletions cut 2 bases from V and 2 bases from J, with 11 bases between.

The table lists this clonotype with many counts. This chain joins TRBV29-1 and TRBJ2-1; tentatively, D is TRBD1 (5 bases). CDR1 is SQVTM and CDR2 is ANQGSEA in the germline V gene. The CDR3 has 14 amino acids. Trimming cost V 4 bases and J 4 bases, with 14 bases left between them. The CDR3 DNA reads TGCAGCGTTGGGGGCGGCATTATTTACAATGAGCAGTTCTTC. It translates to CSVGGGIIYNEQFF.

A few counts support this clonotype. V is TRBV29-1 and J is TRBJ1-5, with 9 bases matching TRBD1. This CDR3 comprises 21 residues. The J segment lost 2 bases and the V segment lost 4 bases, leaving 24 bases of the junction unmatched. In germline, CDR1 is SQVTM, CDR2 ANQGSEA. In nucleotides, the CDR3 is TGCAGCGTTGTATGGTCTTTTCGCCCGGGACAGGGAATGTTTGGCAATCAGCCCCAGCATTTT. Its translation: CSVVWSFRPGQGMFGNQPQHF.

The chain couples TRBV20-1 to TRBJ2-1, with TRBD2 matching 11 bases. The CDR3 runs 13 residues. V shed 5 bases and J 10 bases; nucleotides not matched to a gene: 7. From germline, CDR1 is DFQATT and CDR2 SNEGSKA (reference sequence). CDR3 region: CSAGVLAGVEQFF. The CDR3 DNA is TGCAGTGCTGGAGTACTAGCGGGAGTAGAGCAGTTCTTC.

This clonotype was seen only a few times. Here the CDR3 reads CASSPTLTYYEQYF. The CDR3 nucleotides read TGTGCCAGCAGTCCTACCCTGACCTACTACGAGCAGTACTTC. The rearrangement joins TRBV27 to TRBJ2-7, with D hard to call. The CDR3 extends over 14 amino acids. Germline loops: CDR1 MNHEY, CDR2 SMNVEV (reference sequence). V was clipped by 5 bases and J by 3 bases, with 14 bases between them.

CDR3 sequence: CAWSRSSLSSYNEQFF. The CDR3 DNA is TGTGCCTGGAGTAGGAGTAGCTTGAGCTCCTACAATGAGCAGTTCTTC. V gene TRBV30 combines with J gene TRBJ2-1; D is ambiguous. V was shortened by 2 bases and J by 0 bases, with 14 bases between the two germline ends. CDR3 size: 16 residues. Germline-derived CDR1 and CDR2 are GTSNPN and SVGIG (reference sequence).

V gene TRBV12-3 or TRBV12-4 combines with J gene TRBJ2-7; 10 bases match TRBD2. V trimming: 7 bases; J trimming: 3 bases; junction bases outside the gene matches: 6. The length of the CDR3 is 14 residues. This chain's CDR3 is CASIESGRVYEQYF. CDR3 nucleotide sequence: TGTGCCAGCATCGAAAGCGGGAGGGTCTACGAGCAGTACTTC.

CDR3 in amino acids: CASSSPRKGRENTEAFF. Here the CDR3 DNA reads TGTGCCAGCAGTTCTCCCAGGAAGGGGAGGGAGAACACTGAAGCTTTCTTT. This sequence joins TRBV6-2 or TRBV6-3 and TRBJ1-1; a possible D gene is TRBD1 (5 bases). V was shortened by 4 bases and J by 1 base, with 19 bases between the two germline ends. Germline CDR1 is MNHEY and CDR2 is SVGEGT. CDR3 length equals 17 residues.

The chain links TRBV27 to TRBJ2-7; 12 bases are a match to TRBD2. The junction had 11 bases not matched to a gene; V was cut back by 6 bases and J by 2 bases. CDR3 size: 17 residues. Germline CDR1 is MNHEY and CDR2 is SMNVEV (reference sequence). The CDR3 loop reads CASSDGLAGRGPYEQYF. CDR3 bases: TGTGCCAGCAGCGACGGACTAGCGGGAAGAGGTCCCTACGAGCAGTACTTC.